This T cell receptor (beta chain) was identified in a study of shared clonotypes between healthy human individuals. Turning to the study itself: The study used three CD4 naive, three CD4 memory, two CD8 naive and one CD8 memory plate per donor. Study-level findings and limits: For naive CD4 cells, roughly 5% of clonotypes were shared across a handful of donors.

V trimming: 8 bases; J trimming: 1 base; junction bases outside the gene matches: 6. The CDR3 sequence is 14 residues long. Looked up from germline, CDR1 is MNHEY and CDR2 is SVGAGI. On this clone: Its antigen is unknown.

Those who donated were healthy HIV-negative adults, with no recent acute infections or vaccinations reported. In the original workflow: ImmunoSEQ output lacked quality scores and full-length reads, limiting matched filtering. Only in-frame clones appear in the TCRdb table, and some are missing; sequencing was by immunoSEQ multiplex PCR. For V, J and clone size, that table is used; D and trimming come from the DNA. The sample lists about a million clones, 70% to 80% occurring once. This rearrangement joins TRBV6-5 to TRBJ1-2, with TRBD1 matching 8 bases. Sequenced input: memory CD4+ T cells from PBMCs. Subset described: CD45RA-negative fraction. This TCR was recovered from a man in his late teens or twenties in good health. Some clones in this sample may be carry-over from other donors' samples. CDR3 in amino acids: CASVRGLNNYGYTF. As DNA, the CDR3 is TGTGCCAGCGTCAGGGGGCTCAATAACTATGGCTACACCTTC.